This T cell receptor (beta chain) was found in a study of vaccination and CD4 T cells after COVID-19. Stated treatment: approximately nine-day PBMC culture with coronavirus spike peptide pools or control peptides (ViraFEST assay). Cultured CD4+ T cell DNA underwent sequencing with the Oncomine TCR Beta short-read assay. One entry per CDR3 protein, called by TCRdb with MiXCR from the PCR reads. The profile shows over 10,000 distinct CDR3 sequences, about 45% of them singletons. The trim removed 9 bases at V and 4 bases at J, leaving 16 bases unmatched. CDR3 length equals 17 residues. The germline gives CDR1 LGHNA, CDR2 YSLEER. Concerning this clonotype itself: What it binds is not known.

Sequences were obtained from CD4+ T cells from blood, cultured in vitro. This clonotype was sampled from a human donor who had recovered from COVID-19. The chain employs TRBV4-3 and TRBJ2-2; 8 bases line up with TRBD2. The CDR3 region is CASRGTLGLVPTGELFF. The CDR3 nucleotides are TGCGCCAGTAGGGGGACATTGGGACTAGTCCCCACCGGGGAGCTGTTTTTT.